This TCR beta chain was sequenced during a study of T cells in Graves' hyperthyroidism and ophthalmopathy. Study outcomes and limitations: Among clonotypes expanded in thyroid above 0.001, most were also found in blood.

Pregnant or lactating patients were excluded, as were those with uncontrolled infection or other autoimmune disease. Diagnoses were established using clinical symptoms, serum thyroxine and TRAb, thyroid ultrasound and orbital computed tomography. Many counts were recorded for this clonotype. Antigen unknown. The germline V gene encodes CDR1 SGHNT and CDR2 YYREEE (reference sequence). This CDR3 comprises 13 residues. V was pared by 1 base and J by 0 bases, with 4 bases between. Amplified TCR beta CDR3 regions came from RNA transcripts. TCR CDR3 regions were first amplified by RT-PCR with HTBI primers. TCRdb ran MiXCR on the multiplex PCR reads and lists one entry per CDR3 protein. The data show around 380,000 distinct CDR3 sequences, with roughly 14% seen just once and less than 25% held by the top ten.

The specimen was blood. This sequence was found in a man aged 30-40 years with Graves' hyperthyroidism that later progressed to Graves' ophthalmopathy. The chain couples TRBV5-4 to TRBJ2-5, with D hard to call. The CDR3 region has the DNA TGTGCCAGCAGCTTGACGAACCAAGAGACCCAGTACTTC. This codes for CASSLTNQETQYF.